The rows below give T cell receptor beta chains drawn from one sample of a study of cytomegalovirus exposure and HLA in healthy donors. The data were produced by immunoSEQ multiplex PCR, yet TCRdb's version contains in-frame clones alone and is incomplete. The profile shows approximately 120,000 clones, 15% to 20% of them singletons. Sample: PBMCs. The receptors were sampled from a female donor in good health and CMV-seropositive. CDR3s include the opening cysteine and the closing phenylalanine or tryptophan.

CASSLGSGNNSPLHF	TRBV7-2	TRBJ1-6
CASSLEGLAYGYTF	TRBV5-1	TRBJ1-2
CASSVEDRANTEAFF	TRBV9	TRBJ1-1
CASSYYGRAGNEQFF	TRBV6-6	TRBJ2-1
CASSETRLSYNEQFF	TRBV6-4	TRBJ2-1
CSGVEAQETQYF	TRBV29-1	TRBJ2-5
CASSITGRDRYNEQFF	TRBV19	TRBJ2-1
CASSDGSKAFF	TRBV2	TRBJ1-1
CASSRGESNQPQHF	TRBV9	TRBJ1-5
CSASWGHEQFF	TRBV20-1	TRBJ2-1
CASSFSDYEQYF	TRBV5-1	TRBJ2-7
CASSYSGTGGSLEQYF	TRBV6-6	TRBJ2-7
CASSRPGGQAQSYEQYF	TRBV7-2	TRBJ2-7
CASSWAHRSNEKLFF	TRBV11-2	TRBJ1-4
CASSLLVEDEQFF	TRBV5-8	TRBJ2-1
CAIAGDKDRAYNEQFF	TRBV10-3	TRBJ2-1
CASRPTGGGGTEAFF	TRBV7-9	TRBJ1-1
CASSQSPRAEAFF	TRBV4-3	TRBJ1-1
CASQRDLANTGELFF	TRBV6-6	TRBJ2-2
CAISEEGPLVYGYTF	TRBV10-3	TRBJ1-2
CASSDSAGTREQYF	TRBV2	TRBJ2-7
CASSLAGQGPDTQYF	TRBV5-1	TRBJ2-3
CASSRGTSGYNEQFF	TRBV5-1	TRBJ2-1
CASSSRGQGSNQPQHF	TRBV28	TRBJ1-5
CASSYSAGFEQFF	TRBV6-5	TRBJ2-1
CATSLRDRDTEAFF	TRBV6-5	TRBJ1-1
CASSVTGTGESPLHF	TRBV9	TRBJ1-6